What follows are 27 T cell receptor beta chains derived from one specimen sequenced in a study of cytomegalovirus exposure and HLA in healthy donors. PCR was performed using 60 Vbeta and 13 Jbeta primers. The data were produced by immunoSEQ multiplex PCR, yet TCRdb's version contains in-frame clones alone and is incomplete. The repertoire has around 150,000 clones, roughly three quarters of them found once; the top ten carry under 4.5%. The sample comprised PBMCs. Source of these receptors: a man aged 18 to 30 in good health and CMV-seronegative.

The V gene is TRBV30, the J gene TRBJ2-3; maybe TRBD2 (5 bases). Germline-derived CDR1 and CDR2 are GTSNPN and SVGIG (reference sequence). The V gene lost 4 bases and the J gene lost 1 base, with 15 bases spanning the gap. The CDR3 is 15 residues long. Here the CDR3 reads CAWIALAGGTDTQYF. In nucleotides, the CDR3 is TGTGCCTGGATTGCCCTCGCCGGGGGCACAGATACGCAGTATTTT.

The chain is built from TRBV7-9 and TRBJ2-3, with TRBD2 matching 7 bases. J gave up 4 bases and V 3 bases, and 4 bases lay outside the gene matches. The CDR3 totals 14 residues. Germline CDR1 reads SEHNR; CDR2 reads FQNEAQ (reference sequence). The CDR3 DNA is TGTGCCAGCAGCTTTACTAGCGTTTCAGATACGCAGTATTTT. As protein: CASSFTSVSDTQYF.

The V and J genes are TRBV7-9 and TRBJ2-2, with 8 bases fitting TRBD1. Germline lookup yields CDR1 SEHNR and CDR2 FQNEAQ (reference sequence). CDR3 length: 15 residues. V shed 3 bases, J shed 5 bases, and the junction held 5 bases outside the gene matches. The CDR3 nucleotides read TGTGCCAGCAGCTTTACAGGGGGAGAGACCGGGGAGCTGTTTTTT. This codes for CASSFTGGETGELFF.

The J gene is TRBJ2-7, the V gene TRBV1; the listed D gene, TRBD2, was not tested against the DNA. TRBV1 corresponds to a pseudogene. The CDR3 has 15 residues. The DNA of the CDR3 is TGCACCAGCAGCCAGAGGCGGGACTCCACCTACGAGCAGTACTTC. Translating gives CTSSQRRDSTYEQYF.

CDR3 sequence: CASSVAETQYF. The DNA for the CDR3 is TGTGCCAGCAGCGTAGCGGAGACCCAGTACTTC. The chain links TRBV9 to TRBJ2-5, with unresolved D. Trimming removed 0 bases from V and 5 bases from J, with 2 bases in between. CDR3 size: 11 residues. The germline V gene encodes CDR1 SGDLS and CDR2 YYNGEE.

The chain employs TRBV14 and TRBJ2-7, with 7 bases matching TRBD1. With 0 bases clipped from V and 0 bases from J, the junction kept 14 bases outside the gene matches. The CDR3 extends over 19 amino acids. Germline CDR1 SGHDN, CDR2 FVKESK. CDR3 in DNA: TGTGCCAGCAGCCAAGAATATAAGACAGGGTTTACGGGCTCCTACGAGCAGTACTTC. Encoded protein: CASSQEYKTGFTGSYEQYF.

A remark on this clone: This specimen includes other DNA sequences encoding the same CDR3. V gene TRBV13 combines with J gene TRBJ2-5; maybe TRBD2 (6 bases). Trimming cost V 9 bases and J 3 bases, with 14 bases left between them. Germline V gene lookup returns CDR1 PRHDT and CDR2 FYEKMQ (reference sequence). This CDR3 region has 13 residues. CDR3 in amino acids: CASSHRREETQYF. The DNA for the CDR3 is TGTGCCAGTAGCCACAGGAGGGAAGAGACCCAGTACTTC.

The sample holds one count of this clone. The chain's CDR3 is CASSISRNFYEQYF. The CDR3 region has the DNA TGTGCCAGTAGTATATCCAGGAACTTCTACGAGCAGTACTTC. The J gene is TRBJ2-7, the V gene TRBV19; D is uncertain. The CDR3 has 14 amino acids. V was pared by 2 bases and J by 3 bases, with 11 bases between. CDR1 is LNHDA and CDR2 is SQIVND in the germline V gene (reference sequence).

The chain uses TRBV10-3 and TRBJ2-5; 10 bases align to TRBD2. The end of the DNA is better explained by TRBJ2-7, so the J call may be wrong. CDR1 is ENHRY, CDR2 SYGVKD, per germline. The CDR3 contains 17 residues. The CDR3 sequence is CAISGDIGLAESYEQYF. CDR3 coding DNA: TGTGCCATCAGTGGGGATATCGGACTAGCGGAGTCCTACGAGCAGTACTTC.

This chain uses TRBV4-1 with TRBJ2-5; D might be TRBD2 (6 bases). Trimming shortened V by 3 bases and J by 1 base, and 18 bases separated the two germline ends. CDR1 is MGHRA, CDR2 YSYEKL, per germline. The CDR3 runs to 17 residues. The CDR3: CASSHARATSTQETQYF. The DNA for the CDR3 is TGCGCCAGCAGCCATGCCCGGGCCACTAGCACCCAAGAGACCCAGTACTTC.

V gene TRBV6-1 combines with J gene TRBJ1-2; weak D call: TRBD1 (5 bases). Germline V gene lookup returns CDR1 MNHNS and CDR2 SASEGT. CDR3 length: 15 amino acids. Trimming shortened V by 6 bases and J by 4 bases, and 18 bases separated the two germline ends. The CDR3 reads CASSRLVQAVYGYTF. In DNA, the CDR3 is TGTGCCAGCAGCCGCCTCGTACAGGCGGTCTATGGCTACACCTTC.

The V and J genes are TRBV4-2 and TRBJ2-5; 11 nucleotides agree with TRBD2. V was clipped by 1 base and J by 4 bases; unmatched bases: 5. Germline V gene lookup returns CDR1 LGHNA and CDR2 YNFKEQ. The CDR3 covers 16 residues. The CDR3 spells CASSQALAGDRETQYF. In nucleotides, the CDR3 is TGTGCCAGCAGCCAAGCACTAGCGGGAGACCGAGAGACCCAGTACTTC.

J is TRBJ1-2 and V is TRBV4-2; D is ambiguous. V lost 1 base, J lost 6 bases, and 12 bases lay in between. CDR1 and CDR2 from the germline V gene are LGHNA and YNFKEQ. The CDR3 length is 14 residues. CDR3 sequence (DNA): TGTGCCAGCAGCCAAGGTCCCCTTGGCCATGGCTACACCTTC. Translating it yields CASSQGPLGHGYTF.

The chain joins TRBV19 to TRBJ1-2; D might be TRBD1 (5 bases). Germline V gene data show CDR1 as LNHDA and CDR2 as SQIVND (reference sequence). The CDR3 totals 14 residues. V was trimmed by 4 bases and J by 8 bases, leaving 17 bases between them. The CDR3: CASSRGLFGGGYTF. Here the CDR3 DNA reads TGTGCCAGTAGTAGGGGACTATTCGGGGGAGGCTACACCTTC.

V usage is TRBV6-1 and J usage is TRBJ2-5, with D possibly being TRBD1 (5 bases). Trimming stripped 10 bases from V and 2 bases from J, with 8 bases between. The germline CDR1 and CDR2 sequences are MNHNS and SASEGT. This CDR3 spans 11 amino acids. The CDR3 region is CAIAGQETQYF. CDR3 sequence (DNA): TGTGCCATAGCAGGGCAAGAGACCCAGTACTTC.

The chain combines TRBV6-1 with TRBJ2-3; perhaps TRBD2 as D (6 bases). The CDR3 sequence is 15 residues long. V dropped 7 bases and J dropped 0 bases, with 14 bases sitting between them. The germline gives CDR1 MNHNS, CDR2 SASEGT. CDR3 nucleotide sequence: TGTGCCAGCACCGAACGGCGGGGAAGCACAGATACGCAGTATTTT. Translation gives CASTERRGSTDTQYF.

This clone has just a few counts. The chain combines TRBV27 with TRBJ1-5; no reliable D call. There are 15 residues in the CDR3. CDR1 is MNHEY and CDR2 is SMNVEV in the germline V gene (reference sequence). The ends were cut back, 6 bases at V and 1 base at J, with 13 bases in the middle. DNA of the CDR3: TGTGCCAGCAGCCGGGAACCTAGAAGCAATCAGCCCCAGCATTTT. Translated, it gives CASSREPRSNQPQHF.

CDR3 in DNA: TGTGCCTGGAGTAAACAGGGTTTACGTGAAAAACTGTTTTTT. Amino acid sequence: CAWSKQGLREKLFF. The rearrangement uses TRBV30 and TRBJ1-4, with D tentatively TRBD1 (6 bases). Trimming cost V 2 bases and J 7 bases, with 14 bases left between them. Germline V lookup: CDR1 GTSNPN, CDR2 SVGIG (reference sequence). This CDR3 region has 14 residues.

With respect to this clone: This same CDR3 is encoded by further DNA sequences in the sample. The genes are TRBV2 and TRBJ1-2; D remains unclear. V lost 7 bases and J lost 5, with 26 bases in between. The CDR3 has 17 residues. CDR1 is SNHLY, CDR2 FYNNEI, per germline. The CDR3 is CASIPLREATLKYGYTF. For the CDR3, the DNA is TGTGCCAGCATTCCCCTCCGTGAAGCGACCTTGAAGTATGGCTACACCTTC.

V gene TRBV11-2 combines with J gene TRBJ2-3, with TRBD2 identical over 7 bases. The length of the CDR3 is 18 residues. The V segment lost 0 bases and the J segment 2 bases; nucleotides outside the gene matches: 11. CDR1 and CDR2 from the germline V gene are SGHAT and FQNNGV. CDR3 sequence reads: CASSLEWVGGGDTDTQYF. The CDR3 DNA follows: TGTGCCAGCAGCTTAGAGTGGGTCGGGGGAGGGGACACAGATACGCAGTATTTT.

As to this clone: This CDR3 fails to terminate in the conserved phenylalanine or tryptophan, so it likely reflects a read error. The V and J genes are TRBV6-5 and TRBJ2-3; no definite D call. The V and J ends lost 4 bases and 0 bases respectively, with 14 bases between them. Germline CDR1 reads MNHEY; CDR2 reads SVGAGI. CDR3 length: 16 residues. CDR3 DNA: TGTGCCAGCAGTTTTGTAACAGCAGCTAGCACAGATACGCAGTATGTT. Amino acids: CASSFVTAASTDTQYV.

The V and J genes are TRBV4-2 and TRBJ1-5; 11 nucleotides match TRBD1. Germline trimming cut 3 bases from V and 5 bases from J; bases unmatched to any gene: 6. Germline CDR1 is LGHNA and CDR2 is YNFKEQ. The CDR3 has 16 residues. The CDR3 loop reads CASSHSRGQGDQPQHF. CDR3 in DNA: TGTGCCAGCAGCCATTCGAGGGGACAGGGGGATCAGCCCCAGCATTTT.

V and J are TRBV11-2 and TRBJ2-5; D uncertain. Trimming shortened V by 2 bases and J by 1 base, and 5 bases separated the two germline ends. This CDR3 comprises 13 residues. The germline V gene has CDR1 SGHAT and CDR2 FQNNGV. The CDR3 reads CASSLNSQETQYF. The DNA of the CDR3 is TGTGCCAGCAGCTTAAACAGCCAAGAGACCCAGTACTTC.

The rearrangement uses TRBV27 and TRBJ1-1; D ambiguous. The V gene lost 7 bases and the J gene lost 3 bases, with 12 bases spanning the gap. The germline V gene has CDR1 MNHEY and CDR2 SMNVEV (reference sequence). CDR3 length: 13 residues. In DNA form, the CDR3 reads TGTGCCAGCACCGCCGGAGGGTACACTGAAGCTTTCTTT. Residues: CASTAGGYTEAFF.

This clone has only a few counts. The chain links TRBV4-1 to TRBJ1-2, with a tentative D call TRBD1 (5 bases). This CDR3 spans 18 amino acids. The germline gives CDR1 MGHRA, CDR2 YSYEKL. V lost 2 bases, J lost 1 base, and 20 bases lay in between. In DNA, the CDR3 is TGCGCCAGCAGCCAACGCACAGGTCAGCGACGGAATAACTATGGCTACACCTTC. The encoded protein is CASSQRTGQRRNNYGYTF.

The genes are TRBV7-2 and TRBJ2-5; unclear D gene. CDR1 and CDR2 (germline): SGHTA, FQGNSA. The V end was cut by 5 bases, the J end by 5 bases, with 6 bases between. The CDR3 runs to 11 residues. The CDR3, as DNA: TGTGCCAGCAGCCCCCGGGAGACCCAGTACTTC. Protein product: CASSPRETQYF.

The DNA of the CDR3 is TGTGCCAGCAGCCCGACAGGACCTAATGAAAAACTGTTTTTT. Protein product: CASSPTGPNEKLFF. V and J are TRBV5-4 and TRBJ1-4; TRBD1 is a possible D gene (6 bases). This CDR3 has 14 residues. V shed 4 bases and J shed 3 bases, with 10 bases lying between them. Germline CDR1 and CDR2: SGHNT and YYREEE (reference sequence).